The 20 T cell receptor beta chains reported below all come from one sample, sequenced in a study of blood T cell repertoires in COVID-19. Sequenced by immunoSEQ multiplex PCR; TCRdb stores in-frame clones only, minus some. The table has over 200,000 clones, around 83% seen once. The material sequenced was peripheral blood. The receptors here all came from a middle-aged man with active or convalescent COVID-19.

The J gene is TRBJ1-1, the V gene TRBV4-1; 7 nucleotides match TRBD1. V gave up 0 bases and J gave up 5 bases; unmatched junction bases: 0. The CDR3 runs to 13 residues. Germline V gives CDR1 MGHRA, CDR2 YSYEKL. CDR3 sequence: CASSQDRGTEAFF. CDR3 coding DNA: TGCGCCAGCAGCCAAGACAGGGGGACTGAAGCTTTCTTT.

The chain uses TRBV7-9 and TRBJ2-1; TRBD2 matches 8 bases. The CDR3 has 14 residues. The V gene's germline CDR1 is SEHNR and CDR2 FQNEAQ (reference sequence). The trim removed 5 bases at V and 6 bases at J, leaving 6 bases unmatched. The CDR3 DNA sequence: TGTGCCAGCAGCCCTGGACTAGCTTCCAATGAGCAGTTCTTC. Its protein product is CASSPGLASNEQFF.

Comment on this clone: Distinct nucleotide sequences in the sample also encode this CDR3. The V gene is TRBV19, the J gene TRBJ1-2, with a possible D match to TRBD1 (6 bases). The V gene lost 6 bases and the J gene lost 8 bases, with 16 bases spanning the gap. The CDR3 sequence is 13 residues long. The germline CDR1 and CDR2 sequences are LNHDA and SQIVND (reference sequence). CDR3 protein: CASSPTGRLGYTF. For the CDR3, the DNA is TGTGCCAGTAGCCCGACAGGTCGTCTCGGCTACACCTTC.

V and J are TRBV5-1 and TRBJ1-2, with D maybe TRBD1 (5 bases). Germline lookup yields CDR1 SGHRS and CDR2 YFSETQ. Trimming removed 0 bases at V and 6 bases at J, with 9 bases between. The CDR3 covers 13 residues. Here the CDR3 reads CASSLEAGNGYTF. CDR3 bases: TGCGCCAGCAGCTTGGAAGCAGGGAATGGCTACACCTTC.

This chain connects TRBV6-5 to TRBJ1-2; 10 bases match TRBD1. The CDR3 is 13 amino acids. The V gene end was trimmed by 9 bases and the J gene end by 3 bases; junction bases not matched to a gene: 4. CDR1 and CDR2 (germline): MNHEY, SVGAGI. The CDR3 region has the DNA TGTGCCAGTAGACAGGGGGCATACTATGGCTACACCTTC. Protein sequence: CASRQGAYYGYTF.

CDR3 nucleotide sequence: TGTGCCAGCAGTGTCGCCCCCTGGCGGGGAAATCAGCCCCAGCATTTT. Protein sequence: CASSVAPWRGNQPQHF. The chain couples TRBV2 to TRBJ1-5; D is unresolved. Germline V gene sequence: CDR1 SNHLY, CDR2 FYNNEI. Trimming took off 4 bases at V and 4 bases at J, with 17 bases between the two ends. The CDR3 covers 16 residues.

This chain uses TRBV6-5 with TRBJ2-5, with D possibly matching TRBD2 (5 bases). The CDR3 spans 15 residues. The ends were cut back, 6 bases at V and 3 bases at J, with 17 bases in the middle. Germline-derived CDR1 and CDR2 are MNHEY and SVGAGI. The CDR3 sequence is CASSPRPEAKETQYF. For the CDR3, the DNA is TGTGCCAGCAGCCCCAGACCGGAGGCAAAAGAGACCCAGTACTTC.

This clone was observed a single time. DNA for the CDR3: TGCGCCAGCAGCTTCGACTCGGCGACCTCCTACGAGCAGTACTTC. Protein: CASSFDSATSYEQYF. This chain connects TRBV5-1 to TRBJ2-7; the D is unclear. The germline gives CDR1 SGHRS, CDR2 YFSETQ. This CDR3 contains 15 residues. V was shortened by 2 bases and J by 0 bases, with 12 bases between the two germline ends.

This sequence joins TRBV5-5 and TRBJ1-1; D remains unclear. This CDR3 has 18 amino acids. CDR1 and CDR2 (germline): SGHKS, YYEKEE (reference sequence). V lost 0 bases to trimming and J lost 1 base, with 19 bases between them. The CDR3, as DNA: TGTGCCAGCAGCTTGGCGCGGGCCCGTGGTTTCTGGAACACTGAAGCTTTCTTT. The encoded protein is CASSLARARGFWNTEAFF.

The rearrangement links TRBV19 to TRBJ1-1, with D possibly being TRBD1 (6 bases). The CDR3 length is 13 residues. Trimming cost V 4 bases and J 1 base, with 7 bases left between them. Germline V gene sequence: CDR1 LNHDA, CDR2 SQIVND (reference sequence). In DNA, the CDR3 is TGTGCCAGTAGTAGACAGGAGAACACTGAAGCTTTCTTT. This codes for CASSRQENTEAFF.

V usage is TRBV10-3 and J usage is TRBJ2-1; 9 bases line up with TRBD1. CDR1 ENHRY and CDR2 SYGVKD come from the germline V gene. V dropped 7 bases and J dropped 5; count of bases not matched to a gene: 3. The CDR3 runs 13 residues. The chain's CDR3 is CAITGQGNNEQFF. The CDR3 DNA is TGTGCCATCACCGGACAGGGGAACAATGAGCAGTTCTTC.

The chain links TRBV6-5 to TRBJ1-2, with D perhaps TRBD1 (6 bases). The germline V gene encodes CDR1 MNHEY and CDR2 SVGAGI. The ends were cut back, 2 bases at V and 0 bases at J, with 13 bases in the middle. The CDR3 is 16 residues long. CDR3 region: CASSYARGAANYGYTF. The CDR3 DNA reads TGTGCCAGCAGTTACGCGCGGGGGGCGGCTAACTATGGCTACACCTTC.

The genes are TRBV11-3 and TRBJ2-1; 9 bases agree with TRBD2. The CDR3 runs to 17 residues. With V trimmed by 4 bases and J by 5 bases, 12 bases remained unmatched. CDR1 and CDR2 (germline): SGHNT, YENEEA. The CDR3: CASSSPSSGRTNNEQFF. For the CDR3, the DNA is TGTGCCAGCAGCTCCCCCTCAAGCGGGAGGACTAACAATGAGCAGTTCTTC.

In this sample, this clone turned up once. The chain recombines TRBV6-5 with TRBJ2-1, with TRBD2 matching 8 bases. The length of the CDR3 is 16 residues. CDR1 and CDR2 (germline): MNHEY, SVGAGI. V was clipped by 4 bases and J by 4 bases; unmatched bases: 9. The CDR3 DNA reads as TGTGCCAGCAGTTCCACCGGGACTAGGAATTACAATGAGCAGTTCTTC. Translated: CASSSTGTRNYNEQFF.

This clone was seen once. This sequence joins TRBV6-5 and TRBJ1-5, with D uncertain. CDR3 size: 15 residues. Germline lookup yields CDR1 MNHEY and CDR2 SVGAGI. V lost 6 bases, J lost 4 bases, and 16 bases lay in between. CDR3 bases: TGTGCCAGCAGCCGGGAAAGGCAGTCAAATCAGCCCCAGCATTTT. This translates into CASSRERQSNQPQHF.

This chain joins TRBV10-2 and TRBJ2-7, with 8 positions matching TRBD2. J gave up 1 base and V 3 bases, and 8 bases lay outside the gene matches. Germline CDR1 WSHSY, CDR2 SAAADI. CDR3 length: 16 amino acids. The CDR3 nucleotides are TGCGCCAGCAGTGACCCCGGCGGGGGGAAGTCCTACGAGCAGTACTTC. Encoded protein: CASSDPGGGKSYEQYF.

The chain joins TRBV4-1 to TRBJ1-4; the D is unclear. Germline loops: CDR1 MGHRA, CDR2 YSYEKL. Trimming cost V 0 bases and J 1 base, with 12 bases left between them. The CDR3 contains 17 residues. CDR3 protein: CASSQEAGYGTNEKLFF. The CDR3 bases are TGCGCCAGCAGCCAAGAGGCAGGTTATGGAACTAATGAAAAACTGTTTTTT.

V gene TRBV4-1 combines with J gene TRBJ1-2, with D perhaps matching TRBD1 (5 bases). CDR1 is MGHRA and CDR2 is YSYEKL in the germline V gene. V lost 0 bases and J 2 bases, leaving 16 bases between the germline ends. This CDR3 has 17 amino acids. The chain's CDR3 is CASSQEGQGRENYGYTF. DNA for the CDR3: TGCGCCAGCAGCCAAGAGGGGCAGGGAAGGGAAAACTATGGCTACACCTTC.

This clone was detected once. J is TRBJ1-1 and V is TRBV7-9; tentative D call: TRBD1 (5 bases). The germline gives CDR1 SEHNR, CDR2 FQNEAQ (reference sequence). The CDR3 has 15 residues. Trimming cost V 1 base and J 4 bases, with 13 bases left between them. The CDR3 DNA reads as TGTGCCAGCAGCTTAGTGGGGGGTTATGGCACTGAAGCTTTCTTT. It specifies CASSLVGGYGTEAFF.

The CDR3 sequence is CASSLGARQETQYF. CDR3 DNA sequence: TGCGCCAGCAGCTTGGGGGCTCGACAAGAGACCCAGTACTTC. The genes are TRBV5-1 and TRBJ2-5; D remains ambiguous. Trimming removed 0 bases at V and 2 bases at J, with 8 bases between. Germline CDR1 SGHRS, CDR2 YFSETQ. This CDR3 region has 14 residues.